One and the same sample provided the 2 T cell receptor beta chains below, sequenced in a study of T cell repertoires in cytomegalovirus infection. Their specific antigens are unknown. TCRdb itself ran the reads through MiXCR, one entry per CDR3 protein. The table records 800,000 to 950,000 distinct CDR3 sequences, less than 35% of them present only once. The starting material was cultured CD8+ T cells from PBMCs, obtained from culture after CMV antigen stimulation. These receptors were taken from a human donor in good health (CMV status not recorded). Some clones in this sample may be carry-over from other donors' samples.

The J gene is TRBJ2-3, the V gene TRBV5-6; 13 bases are shared with TRBD2. Trimming at V came to 4 bases and at J to 5 bases, leaving 13 bases not matched to a gene. Germline V gene data show CDR1 as SGHDT and CDR2 as YYEEEE. CDR3 length: 18 residues. In DNA, the CDR3 is TGTGCCAGCAGCCTCGGACTAGCGGGGGCCCTCCGGGGAGATACGCAGTATTTT. Its protein is CASSLGLAGALRGDTQYF.

This clonotype has only a few counts. The chain has TRBV12-3 or TRBV12-4 and TRBJ2-1; D is uncertain. V lost 3 bases, J lost 6 bases, and 18 bases lay in between. The CDR3 sequence is 16 residues long. The CDR3 loop is CASSFPGSPLGNEQFF. Written as DNA, the CDR3 is TGTGCCAGCAGTTTCCCCGGTAGCCCCCTCGGCAATGAGCAGTTCTTC.